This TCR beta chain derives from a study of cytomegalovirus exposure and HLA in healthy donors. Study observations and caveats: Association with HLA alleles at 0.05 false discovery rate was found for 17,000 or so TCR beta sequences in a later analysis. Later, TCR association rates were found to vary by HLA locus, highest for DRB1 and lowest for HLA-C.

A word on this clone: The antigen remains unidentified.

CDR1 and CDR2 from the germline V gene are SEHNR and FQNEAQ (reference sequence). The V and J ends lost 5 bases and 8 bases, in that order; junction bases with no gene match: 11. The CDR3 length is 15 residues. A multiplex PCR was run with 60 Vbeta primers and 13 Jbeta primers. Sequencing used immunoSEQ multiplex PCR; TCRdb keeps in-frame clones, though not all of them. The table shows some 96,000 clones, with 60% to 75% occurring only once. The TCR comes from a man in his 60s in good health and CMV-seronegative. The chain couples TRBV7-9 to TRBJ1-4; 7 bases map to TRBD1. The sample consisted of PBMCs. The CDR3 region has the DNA TGTGCCAGCAGCCCCCCGGCAGGGGGGCAGGAAAAACTGTTTTTT. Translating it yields CASSPPAGGQEKLFF.